This T cell receptor (beta chain) was identified in a study of T-cell memory formation after mild COVID-19. About the study: TCR clusters were mostly donor specific.

Trimming took 11 bases from V and 1 from J, leaving 15 bases between them. Germline assignment: CDR1 LNHDA and CDR2 SQIVND (reference sequence). This CDR3 region has 15 residues. TCRdb ran MiXCR on the 5' RACE reads and lists one entry per CDR3 protein. The data hold 75,000 to 90,000 distinct CDR3 sequences, with approximately 15% observed a single time. The V and J genes are TRBV19 and TRBJ2-6; perhaps TRBD1 as D (5 bases). The source is an adult woman who had mild COVID-19 (a few samples of this study predate the infection). Cell type and time point are not known. Sequenced sample: PBMCs or a T cell subset sorted from them (not recorded which). In nucleotides, the CDR3 is TGTGCCCGTGACAGACAAATGTCTGGGGCCAACGTCCTGACTTTC. Encoded protein: CARDRQMSGANVLTF.